Listed here is a single T cell receptor (beta chain). Germline V lookup: CDR1 LGHNA, CDR2 YNFKEQ. The CDR3 is 15 residues long. With V trimmed by 3 bases and J by 2 bases, 7 bases remained unmatched. Under the authors' procedure: Reference gene primer amplification gave nucleated cell count estimates. Data came from immunoSEQ multiplex PCR; TCRdb stores just in-frame clones and leaves some out. For V, J and clone size, that table is used; D and trimming come from the DNA. Of some 250,000 clones in the sample, 70% to 90% were seen once. These data belong to a study of blood T cell repertoires in COVID-19. The overall study: Both acute and convalescent COVID-19 samples were obtained from the United States, Italy and Spain. T cells, B-cell-depleted T cells, or PBMCs supplied cDNA or gDNA.

The clonotype comes from a woman between 25 and 40 years old who had recovered from COVID-19. Material: peripheral blood. The chain carries TRBV4-2 and TRBJ2-7; 7 nucleotides agree with TRBD2. The CDR3 sequence: CASSHRGDAAYEQYF. The CDR3 region has the DNA TGTGCCAGCAGCCATCGGGGGGACGCCGCCTACGAGCAGTACTTC.